This T cell receptor beta chain was profiled in a study of blood T cell repertoires in COVID-19. The germline gives CDR1 MDHEN, CDR2 SYDVKM. V lost 6 bases, J lost 0 bases, and 19 bases lay in between. The CDR3 has 17 amino acids. Measured with immunoSEQ multiplex PCR; TCRdb has only the in-frame clones, and not every one. The sample consists of 45,000 to 55,000 clones, roughly 84% of them appearing once. The TCR comes from a man in his fifties with active COVID-19. The chain joins TRBV28 to TRBJ2-3; D might be TRBD2 (5 bases). Sequences were obtained from peripheral blood. The CDR3 region is CASSRLGDITSTDTQYF. The CDR3 coding sequence is TGTGCCAGCAGCCGCCTCGGGGATATTACTAGCACAGATACGCAGTATTTT.